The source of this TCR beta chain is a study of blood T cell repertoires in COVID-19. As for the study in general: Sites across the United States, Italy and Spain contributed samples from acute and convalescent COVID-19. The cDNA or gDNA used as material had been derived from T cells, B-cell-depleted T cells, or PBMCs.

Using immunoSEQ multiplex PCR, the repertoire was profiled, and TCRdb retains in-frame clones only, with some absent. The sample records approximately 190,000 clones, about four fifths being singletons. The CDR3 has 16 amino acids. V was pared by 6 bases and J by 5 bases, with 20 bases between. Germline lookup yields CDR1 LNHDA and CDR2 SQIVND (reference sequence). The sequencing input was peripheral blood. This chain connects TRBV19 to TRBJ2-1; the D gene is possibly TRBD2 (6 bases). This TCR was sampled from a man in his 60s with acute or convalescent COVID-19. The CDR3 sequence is CASRPSPVADHNEQFF. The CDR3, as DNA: TGTGCCAGTAGACCAAGCCCGGTAGCGGACCACAATGAGCAGTTCTTC.